This record covers a single T cell receptor beta chain. The antigen remains undetermined. This CDR3 comprises 15 residues. CDR1 SGDLS and CDR2 YYNGEE come from the germline V gene. V was clipped by 4 bases and J by 7 bases; unmatched bases: 10. High-throughput TCR beta sequencing covered peripheral CD8+ and CD4+ T cells. This sample was included in a study of CD8 T cells in Susac syndrome. Reverse transcription of roughly 0.45 to 1 ug RNA used random hexamers. The method of amplification for TCR beta CDR3 was immunoSEQ multiplex PCR, covering 54 Vbeta and 13 Jbeta. TCRdb redid the calling of the immunoSEQ multiplex PCR reads with MiXCR, one entry per CDR3 protein. The table includes some 120,000 distinct CDR3 sequences, approximately 95% detected once. General study results and limits: Individuals included in the TCR sequencing and HLA analysis were acknowledged by the study to be relatively few in number.

The chain joins TRBV9 to TRBJ2-1; 8 bases are shared with TRBD2. The TCR sequence derives from a human donor with multiple sclerosis. What was sequenced was CD8+ T cells from PBMCs. The CDR3 bases are TGTGCCAGCAGCCCCAGCGGGAGTGGAGGGAATGAGCAGTTCTTC. This codes for CASSPSGSGGNEQFF.